This TCR beta chain originates from a study of T cells in Graves' hyperthyroidism and ophthalmopathy. V lost 7 bases and J lost 5, with 11 bases in between. CDR3 size: 12 residues. This clonotype was detected ten times or more. Its antigen is unknown. Whole-study findings and limits: In the blood, most expanded thyroid clonotypes above 0.001 appeared as well.

RNA transcripts served as the template for amplifying TCR beta CDR3 regions. TCR CDR3 regions were first amplified by RT-PCR with HTBI primers. TCRdb re-called the multiplex PCR reads through MiXCR, storing one row per CDR3 protein. This table has hundreds of thousands of distinct CDR3 sequences, more than 12% appearing once. This TCR came from a woman between 50 and 59 years old with Graves' ophthalmopathy. Specimen: blood. J is TRBJ1-1 and V is TRBV12-3 or TRBV12-4; D remains ambiguous. The CDR3 DNA follows: TGTGCCAGCACAGAAAGGGTGACTGAAGCTTTCTTT. It encodes CASTERVTEAFF.